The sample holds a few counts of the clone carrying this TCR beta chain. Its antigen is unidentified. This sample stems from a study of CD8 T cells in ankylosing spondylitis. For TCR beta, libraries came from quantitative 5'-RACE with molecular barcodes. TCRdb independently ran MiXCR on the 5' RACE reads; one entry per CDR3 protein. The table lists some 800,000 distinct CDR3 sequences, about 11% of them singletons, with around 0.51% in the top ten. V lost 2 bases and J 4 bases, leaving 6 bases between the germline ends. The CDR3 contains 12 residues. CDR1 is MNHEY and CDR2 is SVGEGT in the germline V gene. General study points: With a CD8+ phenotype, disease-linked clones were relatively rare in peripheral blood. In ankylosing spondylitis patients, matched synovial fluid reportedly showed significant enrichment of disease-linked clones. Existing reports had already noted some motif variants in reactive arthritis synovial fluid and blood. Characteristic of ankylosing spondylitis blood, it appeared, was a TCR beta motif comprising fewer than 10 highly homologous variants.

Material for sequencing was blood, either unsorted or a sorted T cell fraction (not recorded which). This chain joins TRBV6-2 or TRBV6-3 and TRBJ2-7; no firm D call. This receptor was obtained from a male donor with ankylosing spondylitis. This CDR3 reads CASSYEAYEQYF. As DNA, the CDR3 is TGTGCCAGCAGTTACGAGGCATACGAGCAGTACTTC.